This T cell receptor beta chain was profiled in a study of radiation and T cells in renal cell carcinoma (dated by TCRdb to the early 2020s). At the level of the whole study: A total of roughly 53 samples underwent TCR beta sequencing, made up of around 26 tumors and some 27 peripheral blood samples. The last blood draw happened 4 weeks after radiation, timed to coincide with nephrectomy. Across all 55 or so samples, several million unique CDR3 nucleotide sequences encoding some 2.6 million unique CDR3 amino acid sequences were identified. The research as a whole found: Because no pretreatment tumor biopsies were available, whether clonotypes were present in the tumor at baseline could not be determined. Top tumor clonotypes rose in blood from baseline to 2 weeks post-radiation, then contracted by 4 weeks, suggesting transient expansion of tumor-resident clones. Tracking of blood repertoire dynamics stopped at about 4 weeks after treatment, with no follow-up past that point. Because the trial had a single-armed design, the trial could not examine how radiation dose or scheduling affected the TCR repertoire.

TCR beta libraries were generated from genomic DNA with the immunoSEQ kit, following the manufacturer's recommendations. Library preparation used a first multiplex PCR with proprietary primers, then a second PCR adding unique barcodes, with bead cleanups after each round. A positive control reaction and a negative control reaction, both provided in the kit, were run with every batch of samples. The final libraries were assessed on an Agilent 4200 TapeStation D1000 ScreenTape, pooled by volume, and quantified by qPCR. An Illumina NextSeq500 fitted with a MidOutput 150-cycle cartridge performed the sequencing, running 156 Read1 cycles and 15 Index1 cycles with the kit's custom primers. The pooled library was loaded at 0.9 to 1 pM with a roughly 20% PhiX control spike-in. In the paper's pipeline: Vendor-processed data were analyzed in R, with a clonotype defined as all T cells sharing the same CDR3 nucleotide sequence. In the clone abundance analyses, frequencies in each sample were normalized to that sample's 10,000 most abundant clones. Public T cell clones, which averaged fewer than five per sample, were excluded before analysis. Tumor-enriched clonotypes and baseline blood-enriched clonotypes were defined as those with an abundance difference of at least 32-fold between compartments. Clonotypes expanded or contracted between blood time points were identified with a beta-binomial differential abundance model. Similarity between tumor and blood repertoires was quantified using the Baroni-Urbani and Buser coefficient, and groups were compared with two-tailed Wilcoxon tests in R. Not all clones reach the TCRdb copy of this immuneACCESS table, which keeps in-frame sequences only. Checked studies attribute under half of the gap to unresolved V genes and leave the rest unexplained. V and J calls and clone size are as listed in that table; D and trimming were resolved from the DNA. The sample table shows 60,000 or so clones, and 60% to 85% are seen once. The top ten clonotypes cover around 7% of the sample.

With respect to this clone: No cognate antigen has been identified for it. No much larger clone is present one base from it, and per-base qualities are unavailable.

V is cut by 3 bases and J by 1 base, and the space between the germline ends is 9 bases. Including cysteine and phenylalanine, the CDR3 has 13 amino acids. The DNA shown is the 39-base CDR3, in frame from base 1. As encoded in the germline V gene, CDR1 is SQVTM while CDR2 is ANQGSEA. The sample's time point label, decoded: blood 4 weeks post-SBRT, at nephrectomy. According to the study, the label for this sample's treatment or condition signals: 15 Gy SBRT to primary tumor, nephrectomy 4 weeks later. Samples were obtained from a clinical trial, in which 15 Gy stereotactic body radiation therapy was delivered to primary renal cell carcinomas and nephrectomy was performed 4 weeks later. Serial peripheral blood from radiation-treated patients was sampled at baseline, 2 weeks and 4 weeks after SBRT to track tumor-enriched clonotypes. All patients had renal cell carcinoma with clear cell pathology. Genomic DNA for TCR sequencing was prepared using the QIAamp DNA Blood Mini Kit (Qiagen). Only samples passing all quality control checks were included in the analyses.

Specimen: blood, collected from a patient whose treatment included radiotherapy and nephrectomy. This TCR derives from a man aged 55 to 70 with renal cell carcinoma. The rearrangement joined TRBV29-1 to TRBJ1-1, with the D gene call left open. Here is the DNA: TGCAGCGTTGATGTATCGGGGAACACTGAAGCTTTCTTT. Its protein reads: CSVDVSGNTEAFF.